Below are 20 T cell receptor beta chains sequenced from a single sample in a study of blood T cell repertoires in COVID-19. Assay used: immunoSEQ multiplex PCR; TCRdb lists only in-frame clones, some missing. The data show about 320,000 clones, with approximately 88% seen just once and 4.5% to 5.5% held by the top ten. Specimen: PBMCs or T cells enriched from blood (not recorded which). These receptors were obtained from a man in his sixties who had recovered from COVID-19.

The chain combines TRBV28 with TRBJ1-5; 9 bases are shared with TRBD1. The length of the CDR3 is 14 residues. From germline, CDR1 is MDHEN and CDR2 SYDVKM. V was clipped by 5 bases and J by 6 bases; unmatched bases: 5. DNA for the CDR3: TGTGCCAGCAGTCCGGGACAGGGTTCTCAGCCCCAGCATTTT. Translated, it gives CASSPGQGSQPQHF.

The chain uses TRBV7-6 and TRBJ2-5; no clear D. The CDR3 has 16 amino acids. V was clipped by 5 bases and J by 1 base, with 17 bases between them. The germline CDR1 and CDR2 sequences are SGHVS and FNYEAQ. For the CDR3, the DNA is TGTGCCAGCAGCCCCTCGTATGGCAGGTCCCAAGAGACCCAGTACTTC. It encodes CASSPSYGRSQETQYF.

The chain links TRBV9 to TRBJ2-3; TRBD2 matches 7 bases. Germline CDR1 and CDR2: SGDLS and YYNGEE. The CDR3 covers 15 residues. J gave up 3 bases and V 0 bases, and 4 bases lay outside the gene matches. CDR3 protein: CASSVEGGRTDTQYF. The CDR3 coding sequence is TGTGCCAGCAGCGTAGAAGGCGGGAGAACAGATACGCAGTATTTT.

This clone was seen once. This chain uses TRBV10-2 with TRBJ2-7, with 10 positions matching TRBD2. Unmatched junction bases numbered 6, after V lost 10 bases and J lost 3 bases. Germline CDR1 WSHSY, CDR2 SAAADI. The CDR3 is made up of 13 amino acids. The DNA of the CDR3 is TGCGCCACCCTGACTAGCGGGTTCTACGAGCAGTACTTC. Translation: CATLTSGFYEQYF.

The chain has TRBV18 and TRBJ2-7; 11 nucleotides agree with TRBD2. V dropped 5 bases and J dropped 3; count of bases not matched to a gene: 12. Germline V gene lookup returns CDR1 KGHSH and CDR2 LQKENI. The length of the CDR3 is 17 residues. CDR3 coding DNA: TGTGCCAGCTCAAAAGGTATTGGGCTAGCGGGAGGCTACGAGCAGTACTTC. This sequence encodes CASSKGIGLAGGYEQYF.

The V call is TRBV5-1, the J call TRBJ2-5; no clear D. V lost 6 bases to trimming and J lost 2 bases, with 14 bases between them. In germline, CDR1 is SGHRS, CDR2 YFSETQ. The CDR3 sequence is 14 residues long. The CDR3 loop is CASKWRSTQETQYF. Written as DNA, the CDR3 is TGCGCCAGCAAGTGGCGGAGTACGCAAGAGACCCAGTACTTC.

The chain joins TRBV7-9 to TRBJ2-1; 7 nucleotides agree with TRBD1. The CDR3 extends over 12 amino acids. Germline V lookup: CDR1 SEHNR, CDR2 FQNEAQ (reference sequence). V lost 5 bases, J lost 7 bases, and 2 bases stayed unmatched. CDR3 residues: CASSPQGNEQFF. The CDR3 nucleotides are TGTGCCAGCAGCCCACAGGGGAATGAGCAGTTCTTC. Full variable domain (rest looked up from reference TRBV7-9 and TRBJ2-1): DTGVSQNPRHKITKRGQNVTFRCDPISEHNRLYWYRQTLGQGPEFLTYFQNEAQLEKSRLLSDRFSAERPKGSFSTLEIQRTEQGDSAMYLCASSPQGNEQFFGPGTRLTVL.

In nucleotides, the CDR3 is TGTGCCAGCAGCGCCACAGGGTTTAGCTCTGGAAACACCATATATTTT. Its protein is CASSATGFSSGNTIYF. The chain employs TRBV5-5 and TRBJ1-3, with TRBD1 as a possible D gene (6 bases). The V end lost 4 bases, the J end lost 0 bases, and 14 bases lay between the germline ends. The CDR3 covers 16 residues. The germline CDR1 and CDR2 sequences are SGHKS and YYEKEE (reference sequence).

This chain joins TRBV28 and TRBJ1-4; D is perhaps TRBD1 (5 bases). The germline V gene has CDR1 MDHEN and CDR2 SYDVKM. V lost 6 bases and J 8 bases, leaving 7 bases between the germline ends. The CDR3 covers 11 residues. The CDR3 spells CASRRGEKLFF. In DNA, the CDR3 is TGTGCCAGCAGAAGGGGCGAAAAACTGTTTTTT.

The gene calls are TRBV7-9 and TRBJ1-2; D not certain. Trimming pared 1 base from V and 7 bases from J, leaving 13 bases between. This CDR3 has 14 residues. Looked up from germline, CDR1 is SEHNR and CDR2 is FQNEAQ (reference sequence). CDR3: CASSLGQNPAGYTF. CDR3 DNA sequence: TGTGCCAGCAGCTTAGGTCAGAACCCTGCTGGCTACACCTTC. The full variable domain, in which reference TRBV7-9 and TRBJ1-2 provide the parts outside the CDR3, is DTGVSQNPRHKITKRGQNVTFRCDPISEHNRLYWYRQTLGQGPEFLTYFQNEAQLEKSRLLSDRFSAERPKGSFSTLEIQRTEQGDSAMYLCASSLGQNPAGYTFGSGTRLTVV.

This clone was picked up one time. J is TRBJ2-7 and V is TRBV28; the match to TRBD1 covers 7 bases. V was clipped by 5 bases and J by 4 bases; unmatched bases: 8. This CDR3 comprises 14 residues. Germline CDR1 and CDR2: MDHEN and SYDVKM. CDR3 loop: CASSAGTVRYEQYF. CDR3 bases: TGTGCCAGCAGTGCCGGGACAGTCAGATACGAGCAGTACTTC.

This chain connects TRBV11-1 to TRBJ2-3; D may be TRBD2 (5 bases). Germline CDR1 SGHAT, CDR2 FQDESV (reference sequence). Trimming pared 4 bases from V and 2 bases from J, leaving 10 bases between. The CDR3 is 14 amino acids. CDR3 in DNA: TGTGCCAGCAGCTCGGACTTCTACACAGATACGCAGTATTTT. It yields the protein CASSSDFYTDTQYF. Full variable domain (missing parts from reference TRBV11-1 and TRBJ2-3): EAEVAQSPRYKITEKSQAVAFWCDPISGHATLYWYRQILGQGPELLVQFQDESVVDDSQLPKDRFSAERLKGVDSTLKIQPAELGDSAMYLCASSSDFYTDTQYFGPGTRLTVL.

This chain uses TRBV7-2 with TRBJ2-7; 8 positions agree with TRBD1. The CDR3 has 14 residues. The V segment lost 5 bases and the J segment 3 bases; nucleotides outside the gene matches: 6. From germline, CDR1 is SGHTA and CDR2 FQGNSA. In DNA form, the CDR3 reads TGTGCCAGCAGCACTGACAGGGGATACTACGAGCAGTACTTC. Translation gives CASSTDRGYYEQYF.

The V and J genes are TRBV28 and TRBJ1-1, with 10 bases fitting TRBD1. V gave up 9 bases and J gave up 0 bases; unmatched junction bases: 7. Germline CDR1 and CDR2: MDHEN and SYDVKM. The CDR3 sequence is 15 residues long. CDR3 in DNA: TGTGCCAGTTTGACAGGGGGCGTGATGAACACTGAAGCTTTCTTT. It is translated as CASLTGGVMNTEAFF.

In this sample, this clone turned up a few times. This rearrangement joins TRBV7-9 to TRBJ2-7, with D tentatively TRBD2 (6 bases). The CDR3 consists of 12 residues. Trimming removed 5 bases at V and 5 bases at J, with 10 bases between. Germline V gene data show CDR1 as SEHNR and CDR2 as FQNEAQ (reference sequence). The CDR3 sequence: CASSPEGHEQYF. The CDR3 bases are TGTGCCAGCAGCCCGGAGGGCCACGAGCAGTACTTC.

This clone is a singleton in its sample. The chain combines TRBV2 with TRBJ2-1, with 7 bases aligning to TRBD2. Germline lookup yields CDR1 SNHLY and CDR2 FYNNEI. V shed 7 bases, J shed 4 bases, and the junction held 10 bases outside the gene matches. The CDR3 runs to 15 residues. In DNA, the CDR3 is TGTGCCAGCAACCACCAAGCGGGACTTTACAATGAGCAGTTCTTC. Translated, it gives CASNHQAGLYNEQFF.

The genes are TRBV5-1 and TRBJ2-3; 7 nucleotides match TRBD1. V gave up 4 bases and J gave up 1 base; unmatched junction bases: 6. The CDR3 consists of 15 residues. Germline loops: CDR1 SGHRS, CDR2 YFSETQ. The CDR3 sequence: CASSQDRVGTDTQYF. In DNA, the CDR3 is TGCGCCAGCAGCCAAGACAGGGTCGGCACAGATACGCAGTATTTT.

V gene TRBV28 combines with J gene TRBJ1-5; 8 positions agree with TRBD1. V was pared by 4 bases and J by 4 bases, with 9 bases of the junction left unmatched. This CDR3 has 16 residues. Germline-derived CDR1 and CDR2 are MDHEN and SYDVKM. The CDR3 is CASSSPSGGPNQPQHF. The CDR3 region has the DNA TGTGCCAGCAGTTCGCCGTCAGGGGGCCCAAATCAGCCCCAGCATTTT.

In this sample, this clone turned up once. The chain recombines TRBV28 with TRBJ1-5, with TRBD1 as a possible D gene (6 bases). V was pared by 5 bases and J by 4 bases, with 12 bases between. There are 14 residues in the CDR3. Germline V gene lookup returns CDR1 MDHEN and CDR2 SYDVKM. The CDR3 sequence is CASSLPQGNQPQHF. The CDR3 DNA is TGTGCCAGCAGTCTACCACAGGGTAATCAGCCCCAGCATTTT.

This chain connects TRBV24-1 to TRBJ2-1, with a possible D match to TRBD2 (6 bases). The germline V gene has CDR1 KGHDR and CDR2 SFDVKD. Trimming left V 4 bases short and J 2 bases short, with 17 bases between. The CDR3 contains 17 residues. The CDR3 is CATSDPSGSFPYNEQFF. CDR3 DNA: TGTGCCACCAGTGACCCATCCGGGAGCTTTCCCTACAATGAGCAGTTCTTC.